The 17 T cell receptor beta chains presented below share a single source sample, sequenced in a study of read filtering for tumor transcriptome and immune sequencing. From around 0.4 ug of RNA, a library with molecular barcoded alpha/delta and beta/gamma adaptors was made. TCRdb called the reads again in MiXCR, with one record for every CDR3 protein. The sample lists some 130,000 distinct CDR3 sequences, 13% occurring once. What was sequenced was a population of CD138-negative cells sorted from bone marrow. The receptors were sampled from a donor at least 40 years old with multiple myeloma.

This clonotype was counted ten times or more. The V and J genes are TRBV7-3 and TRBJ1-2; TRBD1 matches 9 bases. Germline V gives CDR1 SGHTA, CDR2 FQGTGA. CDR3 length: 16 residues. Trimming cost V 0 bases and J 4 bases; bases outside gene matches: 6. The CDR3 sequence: CASSLTGQGIVYGYTF. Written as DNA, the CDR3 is TGTGCCAGCAGCTTAACTGGACAGGGGATTGTCTATGGCTACACCTTC.

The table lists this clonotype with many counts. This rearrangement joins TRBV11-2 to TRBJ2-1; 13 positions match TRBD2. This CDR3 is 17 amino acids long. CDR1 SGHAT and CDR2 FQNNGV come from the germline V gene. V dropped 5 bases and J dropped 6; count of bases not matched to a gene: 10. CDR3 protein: CASSQDLLAGGLNEQFF. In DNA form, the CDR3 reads TGTGCCAGCAGCCAAGATTTACTAGCGGGGGGGCTCAATGAGCAGTTCTTC.

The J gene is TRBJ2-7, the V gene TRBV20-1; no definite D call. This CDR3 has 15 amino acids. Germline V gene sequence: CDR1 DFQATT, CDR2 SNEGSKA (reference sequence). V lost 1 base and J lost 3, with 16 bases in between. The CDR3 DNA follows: TGCAGTGCTAGAGGCACACTTACTGGGGACTACGAGCAGTACTTC. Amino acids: CSARGTLTGDYEQYF.

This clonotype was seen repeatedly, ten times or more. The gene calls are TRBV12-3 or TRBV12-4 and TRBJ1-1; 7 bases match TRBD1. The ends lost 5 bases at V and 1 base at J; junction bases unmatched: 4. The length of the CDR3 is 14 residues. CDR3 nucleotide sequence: TGTGCCAGCAGTCGACAGGGTCCGAACACTGAAGCTTTCTTT. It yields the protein CASSRQGPNTEAFF.

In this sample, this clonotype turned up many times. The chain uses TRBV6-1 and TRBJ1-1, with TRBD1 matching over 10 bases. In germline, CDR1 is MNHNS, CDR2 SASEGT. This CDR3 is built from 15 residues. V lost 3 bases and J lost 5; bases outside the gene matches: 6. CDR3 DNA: TGTGCCAGCAGTGACCGGGACAGGGGTAGAACTGAAGCTTTCTTT. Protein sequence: CASSDRDRGRTEAFF.

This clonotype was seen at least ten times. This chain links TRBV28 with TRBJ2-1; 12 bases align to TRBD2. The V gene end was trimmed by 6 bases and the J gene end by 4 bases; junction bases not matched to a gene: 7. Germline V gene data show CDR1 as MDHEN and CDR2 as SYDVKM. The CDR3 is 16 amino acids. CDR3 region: CASRLSGTSGYNEQFF. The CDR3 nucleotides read TGTGCCAGCAGACTCTCCGGGACTAGCGGGTACAATGAGCAGTTCTTC.

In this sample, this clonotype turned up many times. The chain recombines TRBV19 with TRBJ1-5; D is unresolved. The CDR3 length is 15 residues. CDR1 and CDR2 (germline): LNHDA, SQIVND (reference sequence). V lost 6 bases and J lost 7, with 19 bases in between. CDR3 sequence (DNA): TGTGCCAGTAGCCCAGGCCCGGCCGGAGGGCAGCCCCAGCATTTT. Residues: CASSPGPAGGQPQHF.

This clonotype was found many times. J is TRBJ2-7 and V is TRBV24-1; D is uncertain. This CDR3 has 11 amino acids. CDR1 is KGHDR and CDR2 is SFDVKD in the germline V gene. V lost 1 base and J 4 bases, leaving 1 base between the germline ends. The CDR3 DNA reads TGTGCCACCAGTGATTTATACGAGCAGTACTTC. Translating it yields CATSDLYEQYF.

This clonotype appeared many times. The CDR3 loop reads CSARGTSGVHNEQFF. The CDR3 coding sequence is TGCAGTGCTAGAGGGACTAGCGGAGTACACAATGAGCAGTTCTTC. The chain has TRBV20-1 and TRBJ2-1; 10 positions match TRBD2. V dropped 1 base and J dropped 5; count of bases not matched to a gene: 5. Looked up from germline, CDR1 is DFQATT and CDR2 is SNEGSKA (reference sequence). CDR3 length equals 15 residues.

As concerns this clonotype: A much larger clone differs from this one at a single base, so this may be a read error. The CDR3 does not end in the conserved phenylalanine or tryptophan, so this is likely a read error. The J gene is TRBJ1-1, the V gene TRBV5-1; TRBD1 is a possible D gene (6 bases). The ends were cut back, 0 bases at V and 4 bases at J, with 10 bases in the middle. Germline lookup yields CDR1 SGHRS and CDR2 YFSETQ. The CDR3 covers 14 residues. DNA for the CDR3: TGCGCCAGCAGCTTGGGAGGACAGCTCACTGAAGCTTTCCTT. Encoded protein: CASSLGGQLTEAFL.

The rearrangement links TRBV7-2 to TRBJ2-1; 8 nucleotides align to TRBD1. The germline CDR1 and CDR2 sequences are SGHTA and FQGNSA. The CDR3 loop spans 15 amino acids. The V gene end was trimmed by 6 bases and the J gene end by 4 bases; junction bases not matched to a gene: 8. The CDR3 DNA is TGTGCCAGCAGGGAACAGGGGGGCTCTTACAATGAGCAGTTCTTC. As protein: CASREQGGSYNEQFF.

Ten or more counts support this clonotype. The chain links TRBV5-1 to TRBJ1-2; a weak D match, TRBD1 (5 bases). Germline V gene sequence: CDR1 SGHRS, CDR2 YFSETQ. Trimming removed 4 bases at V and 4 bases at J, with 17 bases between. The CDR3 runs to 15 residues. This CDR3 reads CASSHGGQVTYGYTF. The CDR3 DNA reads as TGCGCCAGCAGCCACGGGGGTCAGGTCACCTATGGCTACACCTTC. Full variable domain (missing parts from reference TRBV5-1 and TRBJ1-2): KAGVTQTPRYLIKTRGQQVTLSCSPISGHRSVSWYQQTPGQGLQFLFEYFSETQRNKGNFPGRFSGRQFSNSRSEMNVSTLELGDSALYLCASSHGGQVTYGYTFGSGTRLTVV.

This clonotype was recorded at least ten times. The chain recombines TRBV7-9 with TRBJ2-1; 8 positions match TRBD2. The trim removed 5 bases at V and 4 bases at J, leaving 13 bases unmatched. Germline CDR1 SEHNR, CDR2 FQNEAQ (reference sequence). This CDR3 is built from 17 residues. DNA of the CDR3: TGTGCCAGCAGCCCCCTGGGGGGGACTAGAATTTACAATGAGCAGTTCTTC. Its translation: CASSPLGGTRIYNEQFF.

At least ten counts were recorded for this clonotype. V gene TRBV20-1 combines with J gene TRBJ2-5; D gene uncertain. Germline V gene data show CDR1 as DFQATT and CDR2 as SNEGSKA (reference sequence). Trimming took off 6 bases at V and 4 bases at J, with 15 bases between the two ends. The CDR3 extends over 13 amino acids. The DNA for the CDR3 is TGCAGTGCCAGACAAGGGTCGGGAGAGACCCAGTACTTC. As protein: CSARQGSGETQYF.

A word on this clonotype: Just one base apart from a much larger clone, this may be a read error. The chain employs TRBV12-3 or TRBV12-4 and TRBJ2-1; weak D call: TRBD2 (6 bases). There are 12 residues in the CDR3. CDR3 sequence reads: CASWLSGNGQFF. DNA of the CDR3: TGTGCCAGTTGGCTTAGCGGCAATGGGCAGTTCTTC.

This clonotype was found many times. CDR3: CSARRTGNTGELFF. CDR3 nucleotides: TGCAGTGCTAGAAGGACAGGGAACACCGGGGAGCTGTTTTTT. The chain is built from TRBV20-1 and TRBJ2-2; 7 nucleotides agree with TRBD1. The germline gives CDR1 DFQATT, CDR2 SNEGSKA (reference sequence). Unmatched junction bases numbered 1, after V lost 2 bases and J lost 1 base. This CDR3 has 14 residues.

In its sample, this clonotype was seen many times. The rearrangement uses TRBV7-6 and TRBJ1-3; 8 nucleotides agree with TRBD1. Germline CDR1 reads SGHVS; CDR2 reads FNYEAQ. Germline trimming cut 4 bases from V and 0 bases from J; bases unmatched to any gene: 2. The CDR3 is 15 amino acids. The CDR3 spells CASSSDRASGNTIYF. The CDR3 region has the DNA TGTGCCAGCAGCTCGGACAGGGCCTCTGGAAACACCATATATTTT.